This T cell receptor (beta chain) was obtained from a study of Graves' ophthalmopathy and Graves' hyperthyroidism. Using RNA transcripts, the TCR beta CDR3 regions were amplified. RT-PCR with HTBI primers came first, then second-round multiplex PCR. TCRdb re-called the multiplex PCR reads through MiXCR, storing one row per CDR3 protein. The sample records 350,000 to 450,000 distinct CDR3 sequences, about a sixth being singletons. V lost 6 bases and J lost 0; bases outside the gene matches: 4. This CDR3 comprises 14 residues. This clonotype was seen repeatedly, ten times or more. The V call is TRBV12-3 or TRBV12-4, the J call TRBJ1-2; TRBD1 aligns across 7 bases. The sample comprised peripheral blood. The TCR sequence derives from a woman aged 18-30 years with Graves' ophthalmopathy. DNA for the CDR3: TGTGCCAGCAGCCCGGGACAGTCTAACTATGGCTACACCTTC. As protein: CASSPGQSNYGYTF.